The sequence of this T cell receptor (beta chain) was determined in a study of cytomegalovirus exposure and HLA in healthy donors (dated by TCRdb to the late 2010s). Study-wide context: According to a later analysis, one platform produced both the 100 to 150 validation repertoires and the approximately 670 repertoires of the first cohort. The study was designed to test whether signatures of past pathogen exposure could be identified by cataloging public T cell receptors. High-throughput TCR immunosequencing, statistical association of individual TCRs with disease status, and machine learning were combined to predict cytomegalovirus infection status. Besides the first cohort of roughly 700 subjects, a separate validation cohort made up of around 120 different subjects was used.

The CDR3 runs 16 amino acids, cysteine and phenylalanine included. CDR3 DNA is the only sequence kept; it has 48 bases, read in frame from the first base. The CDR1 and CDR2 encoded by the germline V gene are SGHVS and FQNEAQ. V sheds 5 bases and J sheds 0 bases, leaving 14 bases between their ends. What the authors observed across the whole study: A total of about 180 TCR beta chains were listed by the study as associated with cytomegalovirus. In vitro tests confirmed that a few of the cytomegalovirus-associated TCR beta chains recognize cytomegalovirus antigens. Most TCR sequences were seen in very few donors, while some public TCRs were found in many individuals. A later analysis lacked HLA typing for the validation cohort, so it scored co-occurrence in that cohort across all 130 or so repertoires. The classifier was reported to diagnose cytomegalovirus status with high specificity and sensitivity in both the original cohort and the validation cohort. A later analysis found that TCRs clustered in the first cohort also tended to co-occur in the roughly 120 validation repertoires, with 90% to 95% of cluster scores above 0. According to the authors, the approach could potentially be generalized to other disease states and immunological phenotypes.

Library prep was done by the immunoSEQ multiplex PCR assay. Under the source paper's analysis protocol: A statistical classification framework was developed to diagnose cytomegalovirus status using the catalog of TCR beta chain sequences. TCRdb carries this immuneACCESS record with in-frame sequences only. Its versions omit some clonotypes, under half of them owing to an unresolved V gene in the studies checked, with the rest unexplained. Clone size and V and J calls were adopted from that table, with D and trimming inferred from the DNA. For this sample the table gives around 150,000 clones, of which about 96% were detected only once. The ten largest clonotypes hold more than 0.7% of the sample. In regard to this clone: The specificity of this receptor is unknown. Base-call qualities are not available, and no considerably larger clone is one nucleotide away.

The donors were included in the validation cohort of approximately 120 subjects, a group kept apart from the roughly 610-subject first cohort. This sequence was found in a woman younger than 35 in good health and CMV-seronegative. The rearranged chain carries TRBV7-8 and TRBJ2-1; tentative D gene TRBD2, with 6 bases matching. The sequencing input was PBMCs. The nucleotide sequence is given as TGTGCCAGCAGCCCCCTCGTTAGCGGCTCCTACAATGAGCAGTTCTTC. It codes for CASSPLVSGSYNEQFF.